This T cell receptor (beta chain) was recorded in a study of blood T cell repertoires in COVID-19. The CDR3 length is 14 residues. Germline V CDR1 and CDR2: SGHVS, FQNEAQ. Germline trimming cut 5 bases from V and 8 bases from J; bases unmatched to any gene: 9. This clone has only a few counts. Per the authors' pipeline: Reference gene primers were amplified, and this amplification served to estimate nucleated cell counts. Assay: immunoSEQ multiplex PCR; the TCRdb copy retains only in-frame clones and omits some. The V and J calls and clone size were taken over from that table, and D and trimming were inferred from the DNA. The table has 200,000 to 250,000 clones, roughly 79% seen once; the top ten hold 7.5% to 8%. Patients at the Seattle site were enrolled during active infection and followed longitudinally.

The sequenced sample was peripheral blood. This TCR was sampled from a woman older than 75 with COVID-19, enrolled during active disease. The rearrangement uses TRBV7-8 and TRBJ1-2; 9 positions match TRBD1. DNA for the CDR3: TGTGCCAGCAGCCCACCCAGGGGACAGGGAGGCTACACCTTC. Its translation: CASSPPRGQGGYTF. The full variable domain, its missing parts supplied by reference TRBV7-8 and TRBJ1-2, is GAGVSQSPRYKVAKRGQDVALRCDPISGHVSLFWYQQALGQGPEFLTYFQNEAQLDKSGLPSDRFFAERPEGSVSTLKIQRTQQEDSAVYLCASSPPRGQGGYTFGSGTRLTVV.